This T cell receptor beta chain was recorded in a study of shared clonotypes between healthy human individuals (dated by TCRdb to the early 2020s). Regarding the research as a whole: A few men and a couple of women, aged 18 to 49 years, made up the cohort. Leukapheresis yielded between about 0.85 and 10 billion PBMCs per donor. Libraries were prepared and TCR repertoires were sequenced by different laboratories using diverse techniques, in order to increase sequencing depth and limit assay-specific biases. To estimate repertoire size and how much clonotype sharing occurs between individuals, the study deeply sequenced the blood TCR repertoires of five or six healthy adults. For each donor, CD4 naive and CD4 memory were each run on three plates, CD8 naive on two plates, and CD8 memory on one plate. What the study reported, not specific to this receptor: Based on pairwise subsampling, the degree of clonotype sharing among donors was expected to be affected by sequencing depth. Sampling was limited to blood, and TCR repertoires in tissue likely differ from TCR repertoires in blood. About 5% of naive CD4, roughly 3.6% of naive CD8, 2.3% of memory CD4, and less than 0.45% of memory CD8 clonotypes were shared across a few donors. Naive subsets generally had larger estimated clonotype richness than memory subsets. Rarefaction of sorted-subset datasets indicated incomplete sequencing despite the large sequencing depth. The small number of donors limited the genetic and exposure-history diversity represented. Clonotypes shared by all four sorted-subset donors showed higher generation probabilities than non-shared clonotypes.

Using the deep immunoSEQ assay, multiplex PCR amplified TCR CDR3 regions from genomic DNA. Extracted genomic DNA from each cell subset was spread evenly across all wells of several immunoSEQ 96-well plates, with each plate serving as a replicate. Each replicate PCR for sorted subsets received about 180 ng genomic DNA, equal to tens of thousands of T cell genomes. The purified libraries were quantified using a Qubit 3.0 fluorometer, sized with a Bioanalyzer 2100, and then quantified again using the KAPA Library Quantification kit. Each immunoSEQ 96-well plate was sequenced on its own single-read 150-cycle Illumina NextSeq 550 flow cell. Turning to the authors' computational methods: Because only junctional sequences without quality scores were contained in the immunoSEQ output, filtering matching that applied to full-length reads could not be performed. To assign V/J genes and CDR3, sequences were annotated using PyIR, a Python wrapper for IgBLAST v1.9, with IMGT germline references. Reads were filtered out if the reads had weak V/J assignments (E-value above 1e-6), no CDR3, stop codons, out-of-frame junctions, or ambiguous translated residues. V3J clonotypes were defined as sequences sharing an identical inferred V gene, J gene, and CDR3 amino acid sequence. The percentage overlap between two repertoires was calculated by dividing the number of shared unique clonotypes by the size of the smaller repertoire. Richness of each repertoire was evaluated using RTK rarefaction, the Chao1 estimator, and Recon v2.1 estimates of unobserved clonotypes. For all TCRbeta clonotypes obtained by the gDNA method from a few donors, generation probabilities were computed with OLGA. The table was pulled from immuneACCESS by TCRdb, which kept in-frame rearrangements only. Such tables lose some clones; where checked, under half of the loss comes from unresolved V genes, and the rest has no known cause. V and J calls and clone size are as listed in that table; D and trimming were resolved from the DNA. The sample profile shows hundreds of thousands of clones; 96% of them were found once. Of the sample, less than 0.13% is held by the ten largest clones.

Points on this clone: Which antigen it targets is not known. No base quality information exists; no much larger clone differs at one position.

The germline V gene sets CDR1 to LGHNA and CDR2 to YNFKEQ. From the cysteine through the phenylalanine, the CDR3 covers 15 amino acids. Left in the record is the CDR3 DNA by itself, 45 bases read in frame from the first base. At the junction V is shortened by 1 base and J by 2 bases, with 12 bases in between. CD8 naive samples were obtained by positive selection for CCR7 among CD45RO-negative cells, yielding a CD45RA+CCR7+ population from which TemRA cells were excluded. Healthy HIV-negative adults with no recently reported acute infections or vaccinations were included as donors. Every donor was a Caucasian adult residing in Nashville, Tennessee, USA. Blood was obtained by leukapheresis, after which PBMCs were separated by Ficoll-Histopaque density gradient centrifugation and cryopreserved in liquid nitrogen vapor phase. Analytical flow cytometry was used to check the purity and quantity of each magnetically sorted T cell population. Each sorted fraction had its genomic DNA isolated and then quantified by UV absorbance on a Nanodrop 2000c.

The rearranged chain carries TRBV4-2 and TRBJ2-7; the D gene is perhaps TRBD1, from 6 matching bases. Sequences were obtained from naive CD8+ T cells sorted from blood. Reading the label with the study, this specimen's cell subset or site is: CD45RA+CCR7+. The receptor comes from a woman younger than 45 in good health. The CDR3 region: CASSQGTAGPYEQYF. The nucleotides read TGTGCCAGCAGCCAAGGGACAGCTGGGCCCTACGAGCAGTACTTC.